This T cell receptor beta chain was captured in a study of quantifying T cell responses using KT2 cells (TCRdb year 2017). Regarding the research as a whole: RNA was DNase-treated and reverse transcribed with TCR alpha and beta constant-region primers, mostly using SuperScript III. The efficiency of the T4 ligation step under optimum conditions was estimated to be greater than 8.5%. To prevent over-amplification, PCR2 was performed as a SYBR Green qPCR and halted at a predetermined fluorescence threshold. Results and caveats for the whole study, not just this receptor: KT2 sequences were still detected at the lowest spike-in tested, roughly one KT2 cell per 100,000 PBMC. A linear scaling of KT2 alpha and beta sequence counts with input KT2 cell number was observed over several orders of magnitude. This TCR sequencing study did not compare the pipeline side by side with other TCR sequencing techniques. At very high KT2 spike-in numbers, detection of KT2 sequences reached saturation.

V and J lose 7 bases and 2 bases, and a span of 11 bases separates them. As encoded in the germline V gene, CDR1 is MDHEN while CDR2 is SYDVKM. The CDR3, from cysteine to phenylalanine, totals 14 residues. Left in the record is the CDR3 DNA by itself, 42 bases read in frame from the first base. Known numbers of KT2, a T cell clone whose TCR had been sequenced previously, were spiked into unfractionated PBMC to test the sensitivity and accuracy of the pipeline. A range of KT2-to-PBMC ratios was set up by mixing KT2 cells into a fixed number of PBMC. The library was built by means of UMI-ligation and nested PCR. Using T4 RNA ligase 1, a single-stranded oligonucleotide bearing the Illumina SP2 sequence plus a UMI was ligated onto the 3' end of the cDNA. PCR1 used three to five cycles (98 degrees C 15 s, 69 degrees C 30 s, 72 degrees C 40 s), and the beta primer was an equimolar mix of RC1.1 and RC1.2 that covered TRBC1 and TRBC2. Starting at PCR2, TCR alpha and beta chains were handled separately, and sample indices and Illumina adaptors were added. The UMI, placed after an 8-base spacer, consisted of 12 random nucleotides arranged as two hexamers with a spacer between them. Sequencing was done on an Illumina MiSeq using v2 2x251 paired-end chemistry, usually with 12 samples per run. To increase diversity, 5-7% PhiX DNA was added to each sequencing library. Concerning the study's data processing: Raw reads were converted to FASTQ with bcl2fastq and were demultiplexed by dual indices with Demultiplexor. V and J genes were assigned by Decombinator through tag matching, with a single base-pair mismatch being allowed. Collapsinator used UMIs to correct both sequencing errors and frequency errors arising from PCR heterogeneity. CDR3Translator turned Decombinator identifiers into nucleotide sequence, translated that sequence into amino acids, and pulled out the CDR3 based on C- and N-terminal motifs. A cluster of KT2 sequences that shared one unique molecular identifier was counted as a single distinct KT2 TCR. Using fastp trimming at Q25 and MiXCR clonotype assembly, TCRdb reanalyzed the public sequencing data and kept in-frame beta chains. Each record represents a unique CDR3 protein, reported with the most common genes and DNA among its rows. The V and J calls shown here were made by TCRdb, not taken from the authors' results. The sample profile shows approximately 46,000 distinct CDR3 sequences; roughly 10% of them were found once. In total, the top ten clones hold about 10% of the sample.

There are many counts of this clonotype. Its antigen remains unidentified. No quality values exist for individual bases; no much larger clone is one base distant. The receptor comes from a human donor. The rearrangement joined TRBV28 to TRBJ2-2; confidence is insufficient to name the D gene. The material sequenced was PBMCs spiked with cells of the T cell clone KT2. Read as DNA, the sequence is TGTGCCAGCACCCAAGGTCTAAACACCGGGGAGCTGTTTTTT. It encodes CASTQGLNTGELFF.